One sample yielded the 21 T cell receptor beta chains listed below, sequenced in a study of blood T cells in healthy people across ages. Primed by a sample-barcoded 5' primer and a J-beta primer mix, a second PCR proceeded for 7 to 11 cycles. MiXCR, applied by TCRdb to the 5' RACE reads, yields one record per CDR3 protein. Of about 1.5 million distinct CDR3 sequences listed, 42% are singletons. Material for sequencing was blood. The source of these receptors is a young woman in good health.

This chain joins TRBV7-9 and TRBJ2-5, with TRBD1 matching over 9 bases. The junction had 7 bases not matched to a gene; V was cut back by 5 bases and J by 3 bases. CDR1 is SEHNR, CDR2 FQNEAQ, per germline (reference sequence). This CDR3 comprises 15 residues. CDR3 DNA: TGTGCCAGCAGCCCGATGGGGGACAGGGAAGAGACCCAGTACTTC. It codes for CASSPMGDREETQYF.

The V call is TRBV9, the J call TRBJ2-1, with a possible D match to TRBD2 (5 bases). The germline gives CDR1 SGDLS, CDR2 YYNGEE. CDR3 length: 15 residues. The V end was cut by 0 bases, the J end by 3 bases, with 10 bases between. The CDR3 is CASSVGMGSYNEQFF. CDR3 nucleotide sequence: TGTGCCAGCAGCGTAGGTATGGGGAGCTACAATGAGCAGTTCTTC.

This rearrangement joins TRBV3-1 to TRBJ2-5; TRBD2 aligns across 8 bases. The CDR3 runs to 15 residues. The germline V gene has CDR1 LGHDT and CDR2 YNNKEL (reference sequence). The J segment lost 1 base and the V segment lost 1 base, leaving 2 bases of the junction unmatched. The CDR3 region has the DNA TGTGCCAGCAGCCAAGTAGGACTAGCCCAAGAGACCCAGTACTTC. This encodes CASSQVGLAQETQYF.

V and J are TRBV6-5 and TRBJ2-1; TRBD2 agrees at 8 bases. Unmatched junction bases numbered 3, after V lost 6 bases and J lost 2 bases. This CDR3 has 14 residues. Germline assignment: CDR1 MNHEY and CDR2 SVGAGI. The CDR3 DNA follows: TGTGCCAGCAGGGTAGCGGGGCCCTACAATGAGCAGTTCTTC. This encodes CASRVAGPYNEQFF.

The chain joins TRBV12-3 or TRBV12-4 to TRBJ1-3, with 7 bases identical to TRBD1. CDR3 size: 21 residues. With 3 bases clipped from V and 2 bases from J, the junction kept 22 bases outside the gene matches. Written as DNA, the CDR3 is TGTGCCAGCAGTTTTGTTCCACGACCGAACAGGGGCCGTGGGGCTGGAAACACCATATATTTT. Encoded protein: CASSFVPRPNRGRGAGNTIYF.

This clonotype has only a few counts. This rearrangement joins TRBV20-1 to TRBJ2-3; 9 bases align to TRBD2. The CDR3 loop spans 17 amino acids. Germline CDR1 is DFQATT and CDR2 is SNEGSKA (reference sequence). The V and J ends lost 5 bases and 2 bases, in that order; junction bases with no gene match: 14. CDR3 sequence (DNA): TGCAGTGCTCGGTATGGAGAAGCGGGAGGAAACACAGATACGCAGTATTTT. This sequence encodes CSARYGEAGGNTDTQYF.

This clonotype has only a few counts. This chain uses TRBV3-1 with TRBJ2-5; the D gene is possibly TRBD2 (5 bases). Trimming shortened V by 3 bases and J by 5 bases, and 22 bases separated the two germline ends. The CDR3 loop spans 17 amino acids. Germline CDR1 reads LGHDT; CDR2 reads YNNKEL (reference sequence). The CDR3 DNA reads as TGTGCCAGCAGCCAGTGGGTGGCAGAACTAAGGAGGGAGACCCAGTACTTC. It yields the protein CASSQWVAELRRETQYF.

In its sample, this clonotype was seen a few times. The chain combines TRBV29-1 with TRBJ2-7; 7 nucleotides align to TRBD1. The germline CDR1 and CDR2 sequences are SQVTM and ANQGSEA. The CDR3 is 13 residues long. Trimming cost V 7 bases and J 2 bases; bases outside gene matches: 8. The CDR3 here is CSAVQGYPYEQYF. The CDR3 DNA is TGCAGCGCCGTACAGGGGTATCCCTACGAGCAGTACTTC.

V gene TRBV18 combines with J gene TRBJ2-1; 8 bases are a match to TRBD2. The CDR3 contains 15 residues. Per germline, CDR1 KGHSH and CDR2 LQKENI. The trim removed 7 bases at V and 10 bases at J, leaving 15 bases unmatched. As DNA, the CDR3 is TGTGCCAGCTTATCGCTCCACGGGGTAGCGGGAGAGCAGTTCTTC. Translation gives CASLSLHGVAGEQFF.

V is TRBV18 and J is TRBJ2-7; no reliable D call. V was shortened by 2 bases and J by 7 bases, with 18 bases between the two germline ends. The CDR3 spans 15 residues. The germline CDR1 and CDR2 sequences are KGHSH and LQKENI. CDR3 protein: CASSPLWGSYNEQYF. DNA for the CDR3: TGTGCCAGCTCACCATTGTGGGGATCCTACAATGAGCAGTACTTC.

The chain couples TRBV29-1 to TRBJ2-1, with 7 positions matching TRBD1. V shed 6 bases and J 2 bases; nucleotides not matched to a gene: 16. Germline V gives CDR1 SQVTM, CDR2 ANQGSEA. This CDR3 is built from 17 residues. CDR3 amino acids: CSVVPTGAPVPYNEQFF. The CDR3, as DNA: TGCAGCGTCGTTCCCACAGGGGCCCCAGTCCCCTACAATGAGCAGTTCTTC.

This clonotype was counted many times. V is TRBV29-1 and J is TRBJ1-2; D is uncertain. Looked up from germline, CDR1 is SQVTM and CDR2 is ANQGSEA. This CDR3 has 11 residues. The V gene lost 7 bases and the J gene lost 3 bases, with 9 bases spanning the gap. CDR3: CSAGGDYGYTF. CDR3 bases: TGCAGCGCCGGAGGTGACTATGGCTACACCTTC.

This clonotype was seen a single time. V is TRBV5-1 and J is TRBJ1-1; D remains ambiguous. Germline values: CDR1 SGHRS, CDR2 YFSETQ. With 5 bases removed from V and 0 bases from J, the gap between germline ends came to 11 bases. This CDR3 has 14 residues. The CDR3 nucleotides are TGCGCCAGCAGGGGCGGGAACATGAACACTGAAGCTTTCTTT. This sequence encodes CASRGGNMNTEAFF.

V and J are TRBV6-5 and TRBJ1-6; D may be TRBD1 (5 bases). Germline V gene sequence: CDR1 MNHEY, CDR2 SVGAGI. The CDR3 loop spans 16 amino acids. The ends were cut back, 0 bases at V and 0 bases at J, with 6 bases in the middle. The DNA of the CDR3 is TGTGCCAGCAGTTACTCGGGGGTCTCCTATAATTCACCCCTCCACTTT. Its protein is CASSYSGVSYNSPLHF.

The V gene is TRBV29-1, the J gene TRBJ2-7, with TRBD2 as a possible D gene (6 bases). The CDR3 runs 13 residues. V lost 3 bases and J 4 bases, leaving 13 bases between the germline ends. Germline values: CDR1 SQVTM, CDR2 ANQGSEA. The CDR3 is CSVEQTGEYEQYF. The CDR3 DNA sequence: TGCAGCGTTGAGCAGACGGGGGAATACGAGCAGTACTTC.

The rearrangement uses TRBV6-6 and TRBJ2-3; D call uncertain. The length of the CDR3 is 14 residues. Trimming took off 7 bases at V and 5 bases at J, with 16 bases between the two ends. Germline loops: CDR1 MNHNY, CDR2 SVGAGI (reference sequence). CDR3: CASIPNARLDTQYF. In DNA, the CDR3 is TGTGCCAGCATACCCAATGCCCGATTAGATACGCAGTATTTT.

The chain links TRBV18 to TRBJ1-3; D possibly corresponds to TRBD1 (5 bases). Trimming shortened V by 2 bases and J by 0 bases, and 17 bases separated the two germline ends. This CDR3 has 18 residues. From germline, CDR1 is KGHSH and CDR2 LQKENI. The CDR3 sequence is CASSPITGTSNSGNTIYF. CDR3 DNA: TGTGCCAGCTCACCAATTACTGGGACCAGCAACTCTGGAAACACCATATATTTT.

The chain uses TRBV6-4 and TRBJ2-3; 9 bases are a match to TRBD2. The ends lost 6 bases at V and 6 bases at J; junction bases unmatched: 10. CDR1 and CDR2 (germline): MRHNA, SNTAGT. CDR3 length equals 15 residues. The CDR3 here is CASRLSGGSPDTQYF. The CDR3 DNA reads as TGTGCCAGCAGACTTAGCGGGGGTTCCCCCGATACGCAGTATTTT.

This clonotype has a count of ten or more. The gene calls are TRBV4-3 and TRBJ1-2; D not resolved. This CDR3 has 14 residues. CDR1 and CDR2 (germline): LGHNA, YSLEER. Trimming shortened V by 0 bases and J by 8 bases, and 13 bases separated the two germline ends. CDR3 protein: CASSQDPEGMGYTF. The CDR3 DNA reads as TGCGCCAGCAGCCAAGATCCGGAGGGAATGGGCTACACCTTC.

This clonotype was found many times. The CDR3 is CASTLSAVTDTQYF. The CDR3 coding sequence is TGCGCCAGCACCCTATCGGCGGTCACAGATACGCAGTATTTT. The rearrangement links TRBV5-1 to TRBJ2-3; D is undetermined. This CDR3 spans 14 amino acids. Germline values: CDR1 SGHRS, CDR2 YFSETQ. The V end lost 6 bases, the J end lost 2 bases, and 13 bases lay between the germline ends.

There are many counts of this clonotype. J is TRBJ2-3 and V is TRBV5-1, with 12 bases fitting TRBD2. This CDR3 comprises 16 residues. Looked up from germline, CDR1 is SGHRS and CDR2 is YFSETQ. With 2 bases clipped from V and 2 bases from J, the junction kept 3 bases outside the gene matches. The CDR3 loop reads CASSLRLAGATDTQYF. Written as DNA, the CDR3 is TGCGCCAGCAGCTTAAGACTAGCGGGAGCCACAGATACGCAGTATTTT. Combining the CDR3 with reference TRBV5-1 and TRBJ2-3 gives the whole variable domain KAGVTQTPRYLIKTRGQQVTLSCSPISGHRSVSWYQQTPGQGLQFLFEYFSETQRNKGNFPGRFSGRQFSNSRSEMNVSTLELGDSALYLCASSLRLAGATDTQYFGPGTRLTVL.